Given below is one TCR beta chain in context. This sample was taken from a study of shared clonotypes between healthy human individuals. From germline, CDR1 is MNHEY and CDR2 SMNVEV (reference sequence). The CDR3 is 15 residues long. V was pared by 5 bases and J by 5 bases, with 11 bases of the junction left unmatched. The protocol was immunoSEQ multiplex PCR, while the TCRdb copy is restricted to in-frame clones and leaves out a portion. This repertoire shows over 2 million clones, about 95% found once; its top ten account for about 1.1%. Naivety among CD8 cells was defined by CD45RO negativity and positive CCR7 selection, thereby excluding terminally differentiated effector memory CD45RA+ cells.

This TCR was sampled from a man aged 18 to 29 in good health. The sample taken for sequencing was naive CD8+ T cells sorted from blood. This chain connects TRBV27 to TRBJ2-7; 8 bases line up with TRBD2. CDR3 nucleotide sequence: TGTGCCAGCAGTCTCAGGACTAGCTCAAGTGACGAGCAGTACTTC. Protein sequence: CASSLRTSSSDEQYF.